Shown below are 13 T cell receptor beta chains from a single sample sequenced in a study of shared clonotypes between healthy human individuals. The repertoire was sequenced with immunoSEQ multiplex PCR; TCRdb's copy has only in-frame clones and lacks some. The table records 2 million to 2.5 million clones, around 95% of them present only once. Material for sequencing was naive CD4+ T cells sorted from blood. Specified subset: CD45RA+ positively selected. Receptors were obtained from a man aged 18 to 30 in good health.

The chain has TRBV28 and TRBJ2-7; TRBD1 matches at 7 bases. The CDR3 totals 15 residues. J lost 4 bases, V lost 2 bases, and 8 bases had no gene match. Germline V gives CDR1 MDHEN, CDR2 SYDVKM. The DNA of the CDR3 is TGTGCCAGCAGTTTAAGGTGGGACAGAATATACGAGCAGTACTTC. Its protein is CASSLRWDRIYEQYF.

The rearrangement joins TRBV10-1 to TRBJ2-2, with TRBD1 matching over 10 bases. The CDR3 consists of 16 residues. The V segment lost 3 bases and the J segment 4 bases; nucleotides outside the gene matches: 5. The germline V gene has CDR1 WNHNN and CDR2 SYGVQD (reference sequence). CDR3 loop: CASSEPGQGFTGELFF. The CDR3 region has the DNA TGCGCCAGCAGTGAACCGGGACAGGGGTTCACCGGGGAGCTGTTTTTT.

The V call is TRBV10-3, the J call TRBJ1-2; D might be TRBD1 (6 bases). Trimming removed 4 bases at V and 8 bases at J, with 14 bases between. This CDR3 is built from 13 residues. CDR1 ENHRY and CDR2 SYGVKD come from the germline V gene. CDR3 in DNA: TGTGCCATCAGTGCCGACAGGACCACGGGCTACACCTTC. It is translated as CAISADRTTGYTF.

The chain joins TRBV28 to TRBJ2-5; no clear D gene. Germline assignment: CDR1 MDHEN and CDR2 SYDVKM. This CDR3 comprises 13 residues. The ends were cut back, 7 bases at V and 0 bases at J, with 9 bases in the middle. CDR3 in amino acids: CASNMGNQETQYF. Here the CDR3 DNA reads TGTGCCAGCAATATGGGGAACCAAGAGACCCAGTACTTC.

Turning to this clone: This CDR3 is also generated by other DNA sequences in the sample. The chain joins TRBV6-5 to TRBJ1-1; TRBD1 might be the D (5 bases). This CDR3 is built from 13 residues. V lost 0 bases and J 5 bases, leaving 7 bases between the germline ends. The V gene's germline CDR1 is MNHEY and CDR2 SVGAGI. The CDR3 region has the DNA TGTGCCAGCAGTTACTCTCGGGGGACTGAAGCTTTCTTT. It codes for CASSYSRGTEAFF.

The gene calls are TRBV9 and TRBJ2-6; D is unresolved. V was shortened by 4 bases and J by 1 base, with 21 bases between the two germline ends. Germline values: CDR1 SGDLS, CDR2 YYNGEE. The CDR3 has 19 amino acids. CDR3 in amino acids: CASSSFSGLILSGANVLTF. CDR3 DNA sequence: TGTGCCAGCAGCTCTTTTTCCGGGCTTATCCTATCTGGGGCCAACGTCCTGACTTTC.

This clone was observed a single time. The chain combines TRBV2 with TRBJ1-2; 8 nucleotides align to TRBD1. CDR1 is SNHLY, CDR2 FYNNEI, per germline. The CDR3 consists of 14 residues. With 3 bases clipped from V and 7 bases from J, the junction kept 7 bases outside the gene matches. The CDR3 reads CASSEGQAVGGYTF. Here the CDR3 DNA reads TGTGCCAGCAGTGAGGGACAGGCGGTTGGTGGCTACACCTTC.

The V and J genes are TRBV19 and TRBJ1-3, with a tentative D call TRBD1 (5 bases). Germline lookup yields CDR1 LNHDA and CDR2 SQIVND (reference sequence). V shed 7 bases and J shed 0 bases, with 16 bases lying between them. The CDR3 extends over 16 amino acids. CDR3 nucleotides: TGTGCCAGTACCACCCTCGGGGGGATCTCTGGAAACACCATATATTTT. Translating gives CASTTLGGISGNTIYF.

This chain uses TRBV10-2 with TRBJ2-3, with a tentative D call TRBD2 (6 bases). This CDR3 has 13 amino acids. Germline CDR1 is WSHSY and CDR2 is SAAADI. Trimming pared 5 bases from V and 3 bases from J, leaving 9 bases between. CDR3 DNA sequence: TGCGCCAGCAGTCTCGCGGGGACAGATACGCAGTATTTT. It specifies CASSLAGTDTQYF.

DNA of the CDR3: TGTGCCAGCAGTGAGTGGCAGGGGGCAATGGGCCAGTACTTC. This encodes CASSEWQGAMGQYF. The chain couples TRBV2 to TRBJ2-5; 8 bases map to TRBD1. The CDR3 runs 14 residues. Germline-derived CDR1 and CDR2 are SNHLY and FYNNEI. The ends lost 3 bases at V and 10 bases at J; junction bases unmatched: 10.

The gene calls are TRBV6-6 and TRBJ1-5; D is undetermined. There are 15 residues in the CDR3. V gave up 7 bases and J gave up 4 bases, with 17 bases separating them. Germline V gene lookup returns CDR1 MNHNY and CDR2 SVGAGI (reference sequence). In nucleotides, the CDR3 is TGTGCCAGCAATGAGGGAGGGATCCAGAATCAGCCCCAGCATTTT. Its protein product is CASNEGGIQNQPQHF.

The J gene is TRBJ1-1, the V gene TRBV2; D not resolved. With 6 bases removed from V and 2 bases from J, the gap between germline ends came to 10 bases. Germline V gives CDR1 SNHLY, CDR2 FYNNEI. The CDR3 loop spans 13 amino acids. This CDR3 reads CASRRTENTEAFF. The CDR3 DNA reads TGTGCCAGCAGACGGACTGAAAACACTGAAGCTTTCTTT.

This chain uses TRBV28 with TRBJ1-4; D is possibly TRBD1 (5 bases). Germline V gives CDR1 MDHEN, CDR2 SYDVKM. Trimming cost V 6 bases and J 8 bases, with 16 bases left between them. This CDR3 has 14 residues. CDR3 sequence: CASSRDSLGEKLFF. CDR3 DNA sequence: TGTGCCAGCAGCCGTGACAGTTTAGGCGAAAAACTGTTTTTT.